This TCR beta chain originates from a study of blood T cell repertoires in COVID-19. Methods used by the authors: It was from reference gene primer amplification that nucleated cell counts were estimated. Profiling relied on immunoSEQ multiplex PCR, and the TCRdb table lists in-frame clones only, not all of them. V and J calls plus clone size are reproduced from that table; the DNA served to infer D and trimming. The sample consists of under 60,000 clones, approximately 88% of them appearing once. V gave up 5 bases and J gave up 5 bases, with 12 bases separating them. The CDR3 runs 13 residues. Germline lookup yields CDR1 SGHAT and CDR2 FQDESV (reference sequence). Recruited during active infection, patients (from Seattle) were subsequently followed longitudinally.

Sequenced sample: peripheral blood. This TCR derives from a man aged 25 to 40 with COVID-19, enrolled during active disease. V gene TRBV11-1 combines with J gene TRBJ1-1; no clear D. The chain's CDR3 is CASSKLRSTEAFF. In DNA form, the CDR3 reads TGTGCCAGCAGCAAACTACGGAGTACTGAAGCTTTCTTT.